This T cell receptor beta chain is drawn from a study of blood T cell repertoires in COVID-19 (dated by TCRdb to 2018 to 2021). Notes on the research overall: The collaborator samples originated in the United States, Italy and Spain and spanned the acute and convalescent phases of COVID-19. The dataset comprised deeply sampled blood TCRbeta repertoires from subjects exposed to, actively infected with, or recovered from COVID-19. The prospective study material was composed of cDNA or gDNA derived from T cells, B-cell-depleted T cells, or PBMCs. Where available, HLA class I and class II types were taken from metadata supplied by the sample provider and were not determined by assay-based typing. A de-identified subject ID, COVID-19 status, age in years and sex were almost always included in the sample metadata. The samples were drawn from two sources: the first 160 participants of the ongoing ImmuneRACE study, and 1,000 to 1,500 subjects contributed by 6 global collaborators. A freely available public database, intended as a resource for researchers studying the immune response to SARS-CoV-2, is where the repertoires were released. The study at large found these results: Clinical and demographic metadata were provided uncurated, with the amount varying by source and participant.

TCRbeta CDR3 regions were amplified from genomic DNA by means of the immunoSEQ Assay, a bias-controlled multiplex PCR. As for how the authors treated the data: Nucleated cell counts per sample were estimated from amplification of reference gene primers within the assay. Sequence reads were collapsed and filtered to measure the absolute abundance of every unique TCRbeta CDR3 rearrangement. Productive Simpson clonality was computed per sample as the square root of Simpson's diversity index over productive rearrangements. Not all clones reach the TCRdb copy of this immuneACCESS table, which keeps in-frame sequences only. Checked studies attribute under half of the gap to unresolved V genes and leave the rest unexplained. The V and J calls and clone size are taken from that table; D and trimming were inferred from the DNA. Here the sample has about 260,000 clones; 80% to 90% occur a single time. 9.5% to 13% of the sample is taken by the ten largest.

The V end loses 5 bases and the J end loses 1 base, and a stretch of 12 bases separates them. The CDR3 has 14 amino acids, counting the end cysteine and phenylalanine. Only the CDR3 part of the read is kept: 42 bases, read in frame from the first base. Looking up the germline V gene yields CDR1 SNHLY and CDR2 FYNNEI. At one collaborating source in Seattle, patients were enrolled during active infection and were followed longitudinally through the course of disease. Whole blood was collected in K2EDTA tubes by collaborating institutions according to the institutions' own protocols. For TCRbeta analysis, collaborator samples were shipped as frozen whole blood, as isolated PBMCs, or as DNA extracted from either sample type. This clone was counted a single time. The specificity of this receptor is unknown. Per-nucleotide qualities are absent, and no much larger clonotype sits a single base away.

Material: peripheral blood. The chain is encoded by TRBV2 joined to TRBJ2-7; D gene: possibly TRBD2, on 5 matching bases. This sequence originates from a woman in her sixties or seventies with COVID-19, enrolled during active disease. Read as DNA, the sequence is TGTGCCAGCAGTCTCGGTACTAGGTCCTACGAGCAGTACTTC. It specifies CASSLGTRSYEQYF.